The present T cell receptor (beta chain) was sequenced within a study of blood T cells in healthy people across ages (dated by TCRdb to 2014 to 2015). Regarding the study in general: In model experiments, roughly one uniquely barcoded TCR beta cDNA molecule per two T cells was captured by template switching. Using deep sequencing normalized with unique cDNA molecular identifiers, the study measured how TCR beta repertoire diversity changes with age. Two additional independent replicas of 1 million unique cDNA reads from the same blood draw were analyzed for two donors (one aged 18 to 30 and one aged 80 or older). The donors were split into four age groups: young (average 16 years), middle-aged (around 37), aged (approximately 60) and long-lived (over 80). Donors of different ages were randomly distributed across sequencing lanes to avoid experimental bias.

Donors were about 36 systemically healthy Caucasian individuals from Russia aged roughly 6 to 100 years. Approximately 10 milliliters of peripheral blood were collected from each donor into EDTA-treated Vacutainer tubes. PBMCs were isolated by Ficoll-Paque density-gradient centrifugation, with at least 6 million obtained per sample. Total RNA was extracted from PBMCs with Trizol reagent, with at least 5.5 micrograms obtained per sample. For every donor, an aliquot of PBMCs went through flow cytometry to measure the percentages of naive CD45RAhigh/CD27high T cells. Libraries were made using 5' RACE. Sequencing was carried out with an Illumina HiSeq 2500. A second PCR of about 6 to 11 cycles was run with a J-beta primer mix and a sample-barcoded 5' primer. Each TCR beta cDNA molecule received a unique molecular identifier from a template-switch 5' adaptor carrying 12 random nucleotides. Each sample yielded at least 3 million CDR3-containing paired-end reads. All of the RNA was converted into first-strand cDNA using the Mint cDNA synthesis kit, with a TRBC-specific oligonucleotide serving as the primer. Following uracil-DNA glycosylase treatment, all cDNA underwent a first 18-cycle PCR with the universal primers M1SS and BC2_uni_R. Per the original workflow: For normalization, 1 million high-quality reads were randomly selected from each sample, with every read carrying a distinct molecular identifier. Instead of being binned into consensus sequences, reads with shared molecular identifiers were discarded. MiTCR, set to a Q25 quality threshold and the strictest error-elimination algorithm, was used for CDR3 identification, clonotype clustering and error correction. A nonparametric unseen species model using Euler transformation provided a lower-bound estimate of total TCR beta diversity. TCRdb reprocessed the public reads (quality trimming at Q25 with fastp, clone calling with MiXCR) and kept in-frame beta chains. Rows with a matching CDR3 protein are joined into one entry that keeps the most common DNA and genes. The V and J calls follow TCRdb's processing rather than the paper's. The sample yields approximately 850,000 distinct CDR3 sequences; approximately 44% were counted once. In total, the top ten clones hold under 20% of the sample.

Measured from the cysteine to the phenylalanine, the CDR3 is 12 residues long. Only the CDR3 DNA stays, 36 bases, in frame from base 1. V and J lose 4 bases and 3 bases, and a span of 8 bases separates them. CDR1 SQVTM and CDR2 ANQGSEA were looked up in the germline V gene. A note on this clonotype: The target of this receptor is not known. Per-base quality was not reported, and no clone a single base away is much larger than it.

The full study reports these points: Bulk unsorted PBMC profiling prevented conclusive comparison of naive and antigen-experienced compartments. The CMV infection status of donors was not known, potentially confounding age-related changes in expanded clonotypes. Compared with the aged group, the long-lived group had more naive CD4+ T cells, fewer expanded clones and increased TCR diversity, a pattern suggesting age selection. A strong correlation was found between observed TCR beta diversity and the percentage of naive T cells measured by flow cytometry. Total diversity estimates from one million sequenced T cells were considered lower bounds and underestimates. Observed TCR beta diversity per million T cells fell roughly linearly with age, and a significant reduction was already apparent by age about 43.

This receptor chain uses TRBV29-1 and TRBJ2-3; the D gene is possibly TRBD1, with 5 bases matching. Sequenced input: blood. This clonotype originated in a man aged 60 to 69 in good health. The encoded CDR3 is CSVVRATDTQYF. The bases read TGCAGCGTTGTCAGGGCGACAGATACGCAGTATTTT.